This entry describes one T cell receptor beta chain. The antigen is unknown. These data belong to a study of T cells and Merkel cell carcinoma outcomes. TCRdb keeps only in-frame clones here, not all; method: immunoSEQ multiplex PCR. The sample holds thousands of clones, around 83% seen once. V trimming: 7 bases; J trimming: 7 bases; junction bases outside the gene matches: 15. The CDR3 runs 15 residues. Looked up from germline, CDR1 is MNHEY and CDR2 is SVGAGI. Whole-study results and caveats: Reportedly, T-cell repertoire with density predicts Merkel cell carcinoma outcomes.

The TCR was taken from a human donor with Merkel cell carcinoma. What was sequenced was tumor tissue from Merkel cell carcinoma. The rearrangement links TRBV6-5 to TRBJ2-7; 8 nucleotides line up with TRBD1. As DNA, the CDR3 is TGTGCCAGCACGAGGGGGGCAGGGGGCAGTGGGGAGCAGTACTTC. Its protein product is CASTRGAGGSGEQYF.